The 9 T cell receptor beta chains listed next were all sequenced from one sample in a study of shared clonotypes between healthy human individuals. The naive CD8 subset, CD45RO-negative cells positively selected for CCR7, excluded terminally differentiated effector memory CD45RA+ cells. Method: immunoSEQ multiplex PCR; TCRdb's copy keeps in-frame clones and lacks some. The sample includes more than 2 million clones, roughly 93% of them seen just once. The sequenced sample consisted of naive CD8+ T cells from PBMCs. The origin of the receptors is a man aged 18 to 30 in good health. Some clones in this sample may be carry-over from other donors' samples.

The chain couples TRBV7-2 to TRBJ2-3; a weak D match, TRBD2 (5 bases). V gave up 1 base and J gave up 0 bases, with 8 bases separating them. CDR3 length: 15 amino acids. CDR1 is SGHTA, CDR2 FQGNSA, per germline. The CDR3, as DNA: TGTGCCAGCAGCTTAGGTCGGACTAGCACAGATACGCAGTATTTT. Amino acids: CASSLGRTSTDTQYF. The full variable domain, with the rest looked up from reference TRBV7-2 and TRBJ2-3, is GAGVSQSPSNKVTEKGKDVELRCDPISGHTALYWYRQSLGQGLEFLIYFQGNSAPDKSGLPSDRFSAERTGGSVSTLTIQRTQQEDSAVYLCASSLGRTSTDTQYFGPGTRLTVL.

This clone was seen a single time. The chain joins TRBV9 to TRBJ2-1, with 10 bases aligning to TRBD2. Unmatched junction bases numbered 4, after V lost 1 base and J lost 9 bases. The CDR3 loop spans 14 amino acids. Germline V lookup: CDR1 SGDLS, CDR2 YYNGEE. The CDR3 DNA reads TGTGCCAGCAGCGTAAAGCGGGAGGGCGGTGAGCAGTTCTTC. Its protein product is CASSVKREGGEQFF.

About this clone: Other DNA sequences of this sample code for an identical CDR3. The V call is TRBV19, the J call TRBJ2-7; no clear D gene. In germline, CDR1 is LNHDA, CDR2 SQIVND (reference sequence). The CDR3 spans 13 residues. V lost 0 bases and J 3 bases, leaving 6 bases between the germline ends. The CDR3 protein is CASSIDGGYEQYF. CDR3 in DNA: TGTGCCAGTAGTATAGATGGCGGCTACGAGCAGTACTTC.

This clone occurred once. The chain is built from TRBV27 and TRBJ2-1; 14 positions match TRBD2. Germline loops: CDR1 MNHEY, CDR2 SMNVEV (reference sequence). V trimming: 7 bases; J trimming: 9 bases; junction bases outside the gene matches: 8. The CDR3 is 15 residues long. Here the CDR3 reads CASNLGTSGSVEQFF. As DNA, the CDR3 is TGTGCCAGCAATTTGGGGACTAGCGGGAGTGTTGAGCAGTTCTTC.

The chain employs TRBV9 and TRBJ1-4; no definite D call. CDR1 and CDR2 (germline): SGDLS, YYNGEE. This CDR3 is 14 amino acids long. Trimming cost V 3 bases and J 7 bases, with 13 bases left between them. The CDR3 here is CASSAQPDFEKLFF. For the CDR3, the DNA is TGTGCCAGCAGCGCACAACCAGACTTTGAAAAACTGTTTTTT.

The genes are TRBV28 and TRBJ1-5; D gene uncertain. V shed 3 bases and J shed 0 bases, with 18 bases lying between them. Germline V gene sequence: CDR1 MDHEN, CDR2 SYDVKM. The CDR3 has 18 amino acids. The CDR3 loop reads CASSFPWTEHYSNQPQHF. CDR3 nucleotides: TGTGCCAGCAGTTTCCCCTGGACGGAACATTATAGCAATCAGCCCCAGCATTTT.

The chain employs TRBV11-3 and TRBJ2-7; 12 bases agree with TRBD2. The V gene end was trimmed by 5 bases and the J gene end by 4 bases; junction bases not matched to a gene: 12. Germline values: CDR1 SGHNT, CDR2 YENEEA. This CDR3 region has 17 residues. Written as DNA, the CDR3 is TGTGCCAGCAGCCCGGGGGTGACTAGCGGGAGTCGGTACGAGCAGTACTTC. It translates to CASSPGVTSGSRYEQYF.

The chain uses TRBV5-1 and TRBJ1-1; D uncertain. Trimming took off 0 bases at V and 6 bases at J, with 12 bases between the two ends. CDR1 and CDR2 (germline): SGHRS, YFSETQ. The CDR3 totals 14 residues. This CDR3 is CASSLGGDGAEAFF. In DNA, the CDR3 is TGCGCCAGCAGCTTGGGTGGTGATGGCGCTGAAGCTTTCTTT.

This CDR3 reads CASSPKTGGYGYTF. In DNA form, the CDR3 reads TGCGCCAGCAGCCCAAAGACAGGGGGCTATGGCTACACCTTC. The V and J genes are TRBV4-1 and TRBJ1-2; 9 bases align to TRBD1. CDR3 length equals 14 residues. With 4 bases clipped from V and 4 bases from J, the junction kept 4 bases outside the gene matches. Germline V gene lookup returns CDR1 MGHRA and CDR2 YSYEKL.